This T cell receptor beta chain is drawn from a study of cytomegalovirus exposure and HLA in healthy donors (dated by TCRdb to the late 2010s). As for the study more broadly: In an earlier analysis of 450 to 750 of the donors, about 260 Gb of sequence data and about 110 million unique TCR beta sequences from about 179 million T cells were reported. Every discovery cohort repertoire had been produced on one sequencing platform. Rather than using new phenotypic data, the later analysis identified candidate immune exposures from TCR beta sequences and from how often those sequences occurred across donors. A separate validation cohort of roughly 120 different subjects was used in addition to the roughly 700-subject first cohort. HLA typing covered class I and class II loci at four-digit resolution. The number of donors typed differed by locus, with 629-630 for A, B, C, DRB1 and DQB1, around 500 for DQA1, 606 for DPA1, and 450 to 480 for DPB1. To predict cytomegalovirus infection status, the study brought together high-throughput TCR immunosequencing, statistical association of individual TCRs with disease status, and machine learning. Genome-wide SNP genotypes for about 55% of the roughly 670 donors were used in a later genetic analysis, which treated that subset as a discovery cohort. To study patterns of TCR occurrence, a later analysis re-analyzed previously published TCR beta repertoires from 666 donors and added high-resolution HLA genotyping. Among about 400 genotyped donors of the cohort, an average of approximately 220,000 unique TCR beta nucleotide sequences was sequenced per donor, of which about 20% were non-productive. Approximately 330 gigabases of sequencing data and 91 million or so unique TCR sequences made up an early release that covered 500 to 650 HLA-typed donors. Of the roughly 390 genotyped donors, over 65% fell in the genetic ancestry cluster associated with self-reported Caucasian donors. The study was designed to test whether signatures of past pathogen exposure could be identified by cataloging public T cell receptors. In an earlier analysis of 587 of the donors, high-throughput TCR beta sequencing was used to judge whether each TCR beta V gene segment behaved as functional or pseudogenic. Five DR-DQ haplotypes were treated as single units for association and clustering because of strong linkage in the cohort. Alongside the repertoire data, information on donor age, sex, ethnicity and CMV serostatus was compiled. The study profiled the T cell repertoires of under 700 subjects by immunosequencing and related them to cytomegalovirus serostatus. The paper's findings and limits, for the study overall: A further reported finding was that TCR beta sequences accurately predicted the HLA-A and HLA-B alleles for most subjects in the first cohort. A later analysis associated roughly 17,000 TCR beta sequences with specific HLA alleles at a false discovery rate of 0.05. When HLA alleles, especially DR and DQ, strongly co-occurred, TCR associations were difficult to assign to individual alleles. The earlier analysis of almost 600 of the donors excluded approximately 15 rarely observed V segments, including chromosome 9 orphons, because counts were too low. The 87-base-pair reads could not distinguish some IMGT-functional V segments, including TRBV6-2 and TRBV6-3, so those segments were excluded. The authors suggested that the approach could potentially be generalized to other disease states and immunological phenotypes. HLA typing was unavailable for some donors at each locus, so association tests used only the typed subset. Compared with equally common non-associated chains, HLA-associated TCR beta chains in a later analysis were more clonally expanded and had lower generation probabilities. Sequencing depth was assumed to be roughly uniform across donors in the presence/absence analyses, though that assumption may not hold. In a later analysis, most CMV-associated TCR beta chains were found to appear HLA-restricted, with HLA associations seemingly driven largely by CMV exposure. Several of the top co-occurrence clusters appeared to be linked to parvovirus B19, influenza, CMV and Epstein-Barr virus, according to a later analysis. A cluster of highly shared sequence variants was judged likely to represent a technical artifact of the sequencing pipeline. Correlated functional status among segregating V segments might reflect linkage disequilibrium, but an unknown experimental factor could not be ruled out. Compared with the approximately 670-donor mean, donors in an Asian-associated ancestry cluster had fewer N-insertions in productive TCRs, according to a later genetic analysis. Three of the identified cytomegalovirus-associated TCR beta chains were confirmed in vitro to be specific for cytomegalovirus antigens. Cytomegalovirus status was reported to be diagnosed by the classifier with high specificity and sensitivity in both the original and validation cohorts. For the cohort, immune exposure information was limited to CMV serostatus. Across donors, most TCR sequences were observed very rarely, whereas some public TCRs were present in many individuals. In this cohort, only TCR beta chains were sequenced, and detectable features were limited by the absence of alpha or paired-chain data. Broadly in line with IMGT annotations, most TCR beta V segments showed up in productive rearrangements about 87% or about 30% of the time in an earlier analysis of some 590 of the donors. In a later analysis, the rate of TCR association differed among HLA loci, with DRB1 alleles having the most associated TCRs and HLA-C alleles having the fewest. The study gave a list of around 170 TCR beta chains associated with cytomegalovirus. In a later genetic analysis, a missense DCLRE1C variant was associated with V-gene and J-gene trimming of TCR beta chains, and the association was replicated in an independent cohort.

Ends trimmed: V by 7 bases, J by 2 bases; bases unmatched to a gene: 2. The germline V gene provides CDR1 SNHLY and CDR2 FYNNEI. There are 13 amino acids in the CDR3, from cysteine to phenylalanine inclusive. Here the CDR3 DNA is all that survives: 39 bases in frame from base 1. Of note for this clone: Its antigen target is currently unknown. No base quality values were provided; no much bigger clone lies one nucleotide off.

Library creation used the immunoSEQ multiplex PCR assay. A mixture of 60 forward primers for TCR Vbeta segments and 13 reverse primers for TCR Jbeta segments was used in the multiplex PCR. A multiplex PCR assay on genomic DNA amplified the CDR3 region of rearranged TCR beta genes. Amplified TCR beta libraries were sequenced as 87-base-pair reads on the Illumina HiSeq System. The study's processing was this. A later analysis counted approximately 84 million unique TCR beta chains across the 670 or so repertoires, and about 10 million of these chains were shared by at least two donors. Raw reads were error-corrected and collapsed into unique sequences with a nearest-neighbor algorithm that merged closely related sequences to remove PCR and sequencing errors. CDR3 sequences were aligned to IMGT reference sequences to assign V, D and J gene segments. For a sequence to be retained, at least a six-nucleotide match to both a V gene segment and a J gene segment was required. A rearrangement counted as productive if the CDR3 had no stop codons and remained in frame with V and J, and every other rearrangement counted as non-productive. Following IMGT convention, CDR3 was defined as the stretch from the second conserved V-encoded cysteine up to the conserved J-encoded phenylalanine. The earlier analysis of 450 to 750 of the donors excluded any sequence lacking an unambiguous match to a single V gene segment. In an earlier analysis of 500 to 750 of the donors, V segments were called functional above 56.7% productive rearrangements and were called segregating when the between-donor standard deviation exceeded 5%. A statistical classification framework was developed to diagnose cytomegalovirus status using the catalog of TCR beta chain sequences. V and J gene assignment, in a later analysis, came from comparing TCR nucleotide sequences with IMGT/GENE-DB human TR gene sequences. The TCRdist pipeline was used in a later analysis to assign CDR3 sequences and most-parsimonious VDJ recombination scenarios. In a later analysis, every TCR beta chain was defined by the combination of its CDR3 amino acid sequence and its V-gene family, and reads without a unique V-gene family were dropped. To address suspected cross-contamination and a sequencing artifact, a later analysis removed over 500 highly shared, low-generation-probability nucleotide sequences. In a later analysis, a clonal expansion index for each public chain was calculated from normalized within-repertoire ranks of inferred template counts. In a later analysis, generation probabilities were computed using a VDJ recombination model fitted to out-of-frame rearrangements, and the results were checked against IGoR. In a later analysis, hypergeometric tests were used to score TCR-TCR, TCR-HLA and TCR-CMV co-occurrence, with a repertoire-size bias correction applied to TCR pairs. In a later analysis, false discovery rates were estimated by permuting HLA or CMV assignments 20 times. In a later analysis, co-occurring TCRs were grouped with DBSCAN, and TCRdist sequence similarity was added when clustering was performed within HLA-allele-positive subsets. Co-occurrence clustering excluded repertoires with fewer than 30,000 or more than 120,000 public chains, plus five with anomalous nucleotide sharing. This immuneACCESS table, as held by TCRdb, lists in-frame sequences with V and J called but not all clones. Of the missing ones, under half trace to an unresolved V gene in checked studies; the others have no known cause. V, J and clone size derive from that table, while D and trimming were established from the DNA sequence. Counted in this sample were some 180,000 clones; roughly 70% of them appeared once. Together, the top ten hold 1.5% to 2% of the sample.

The cohort consisted of 650 to 850 healthy bone marrow donors. At the time of sampling, every cohort member was nominally healthy, though immune exposures that went unrecorded were likely present. The donor tested CMV seronegative, placing the donor among the approximately 400 seronegative members of the cohort. A peripheral blood sample was provided by each donor, and peripheral blood mononuclear cells were used for TCR beta sequencing. The Qiagen DNeasy Blood Extraction Kit was used to extract genomic DNA from the blood cell samples. Material for sequencing was PBMCs. Here the chain combines TRBV2 and TRBJ1-3; 7 middle bases align to TRBD1. The receptor was isolated from a woman aged 25 to 39 in good health and CMV-seronegative. Read as DNA, the sequence is TGTGCCAGCACGACAGGGACTGGAAACACCATATATTTT. It codes for CASTTGTGNTIYF.